The clone carrying this T cell receptor beta chain appeared a single time. These data belong to a study of blood T cell repertoires in COVID-19. Study as a whole: Material from acute and convalescent COVID-19 was sourced from the United States, Italy and Spain.

From germline, CDR1 is SGHRS and CDR2 YFSETQ. The V end lost 2 bases, the J end lost 3 bases, and 8 bases lay between the germline ends. The CDR3 is 14 residues long. Source study methods: Estimates of nucleated cell counts were drawn from the amplification of reference gene primers. Data came from immunoSEQ multiplex PCR; TCRdb stores just in-frame clones and leaves some out. V and J calls and clone size are given by that table; D and trimming were obtained from the DNA. Of roughly 190,000 clones in the sample, about 86% were seen once. This receptor was taken from a man between 18 and 35 years old with active or convalescent COVID-19. The sequencing input was peripheral blood. V and J are TRBV5-1 and TRBJ2-2, with D uncertain. The CDR3 protein is CASSLFSDTGELFF. Here the CDR3 DNA reads TGCGCCAGCAGCTTATTTTCGGACACCGGGGAGCTGTTTTTT. Using reference TRBV5-1 and TRBJ2-2 for the parts outside the CDR3, the full variable domain is KAGVTQTPRYLIKTRGQQVTLSCSPISGHRSVSWYQQTPGQGLQFLFEYFSETQRNKGNFPGRFSGRQFSNSRSEMNVSTLELGDSALYLCASSLFSDTGELFFGEGSRLTVL.